This T cell receptor (beta chain) comes out of a study of blood T cell repertoires in COVID-19. Overall study context: COVID-19 samples, acute and convalescent, were from the United States, Italy and Spain.

Authors' methods: Using reference gene primer amplification, nucleated cell counts were estimated. The data were produced by immunoSEQ multiplex PCR, yet TCRdb's version contains in-frame clones alone and is incomplete. V, J and clone size were drawn from that table, and D and trimming were deduced from the DNA. Of 150,000 or so clones listed, 75% to 85% are singletons. This CDR3 is 14 amino acids long. V was trimmed by 6 bases and J by 4 bases, leaving 15 bases between them. The germline V gene has CDR1 SGHVS and CDR2 FQNEAQ. The chain has TRBV7-8 and TRBJ2-5; D may be TRBD2 (6 bases). The material sequenced was peripheral blood. The sequence was obtained from a woman in her sixties or seventies with COVID-19, enrolled during active disease. DNA for the CDR3: TGTGCCAGCAGTTCAGGCGGGGCCGCAGAGACCCAGTACTTC. This gives the protein CASSSGGAAETQYF.